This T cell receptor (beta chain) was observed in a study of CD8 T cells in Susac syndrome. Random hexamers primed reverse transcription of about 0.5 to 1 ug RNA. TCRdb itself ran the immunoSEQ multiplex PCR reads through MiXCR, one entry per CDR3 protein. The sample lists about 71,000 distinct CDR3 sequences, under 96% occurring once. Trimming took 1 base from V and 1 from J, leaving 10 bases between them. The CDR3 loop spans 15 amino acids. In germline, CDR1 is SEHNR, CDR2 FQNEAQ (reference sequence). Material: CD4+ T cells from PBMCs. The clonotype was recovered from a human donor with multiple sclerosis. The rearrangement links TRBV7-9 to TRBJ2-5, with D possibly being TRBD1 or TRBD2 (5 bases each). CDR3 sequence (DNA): TGTGCCAGCAGCTTAGTGCTGGGACCCCAAGAGACCCAGTACTTC. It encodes CASSLVLGPQETQYF.